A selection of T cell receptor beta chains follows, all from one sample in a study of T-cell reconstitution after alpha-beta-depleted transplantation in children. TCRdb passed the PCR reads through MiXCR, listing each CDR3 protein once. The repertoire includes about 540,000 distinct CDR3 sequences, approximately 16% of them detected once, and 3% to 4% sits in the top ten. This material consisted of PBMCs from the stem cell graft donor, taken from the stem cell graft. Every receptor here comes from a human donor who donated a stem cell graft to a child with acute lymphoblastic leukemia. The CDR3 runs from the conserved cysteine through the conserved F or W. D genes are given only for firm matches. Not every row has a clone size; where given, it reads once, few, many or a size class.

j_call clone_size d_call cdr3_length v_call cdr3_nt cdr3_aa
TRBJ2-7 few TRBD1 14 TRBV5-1 TGCGCCAGCAGCCCGGGGGACAGGGGTAACGAGCAGTACTTC CASSPGDRGNEQYF
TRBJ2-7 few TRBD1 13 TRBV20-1 TGCAGTGCTAGGGGACAGCCAACCTACGAGCAGTACTTC CSARGQPTYEQYF
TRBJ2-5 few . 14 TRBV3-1 TGTGCCAGCAGCCAACTAGCGCAAGGAGAGACCCAGTACTTC CASSQLAQGETQYF
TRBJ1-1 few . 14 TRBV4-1 TGCGCCAGCAGCCAAGACCCCCTGGCGTCTGAAGCTTTCTTT CASSQDPLASEAFF
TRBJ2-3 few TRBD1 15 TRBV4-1 TGCGCCAGCAGCGAATCTGACAGGGGCCCAGATACGCAGTATTTT CASSESDRGPDTQYF
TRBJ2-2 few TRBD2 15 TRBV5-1 TGCGCCAGCAGCTTTGGGGGACTAGACGGCGGGGAGCTGTTTTTT CASSFGGLDGGELFF
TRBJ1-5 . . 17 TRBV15 TGTGCCACCAGCCCCCATAGCGGGGGTAACAGCAATCAGCCCCAGCATTTT CATSPHSGGNSNQPQHF
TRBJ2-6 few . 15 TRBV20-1 TGCAGTGCTAGAAAACAGGACTCTGGGGCCAACGTCCTGACTTTC CSARKQDSGANVLTF
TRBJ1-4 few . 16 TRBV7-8 TGTGCCAGCAGCCTCGACTCTCGACAATGGAATGAAAAACTGTTTTTT CASSLDSRQWNEKLFF
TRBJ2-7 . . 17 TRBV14 TGTGCCAGCAGCCAACTATATCTGGGACCCGCTCGGGACGAGCAGTACTTC CASSQLYLGPARDEQYF
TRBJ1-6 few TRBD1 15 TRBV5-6 TGTGCCAGCAGCTTTGGGACAGGGGCGAATTCACCCCTCCACTTT CASSFGTGANSPLHF
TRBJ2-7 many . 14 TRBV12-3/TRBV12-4 TGTGCCAGCAGTTCCCAAGGGGTTAGTTACGAGCAGTACTTC CASSSQGVSYEQYF
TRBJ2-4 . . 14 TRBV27 TGTGCCAGCGCCGTTAGGGGGACCAAAAACATTCAGTACTTC CASAVRGTKNIQYF
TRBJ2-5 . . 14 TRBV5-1 TGCGCCAGCAGCTTGGAGGGCAGAAAAGAGACCCAGTACTTC CASSLEGRKETQYF
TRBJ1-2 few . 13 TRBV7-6 TGTGCCAGCAGCTTATCCCAGTACGATGGCTACACCTTC CASSLSQYDGYTF
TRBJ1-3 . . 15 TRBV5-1 TGCGCCAGCAGCTTGTGGGCCAGTAAAGGAAACACCATATATTTT CASSLWASKGNTIYF
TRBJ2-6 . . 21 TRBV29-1 TGCAGCGTTGAAGATTGGGATCAGGTACCGTATCACCCATCTGGGGCCAACGTCCTGACTTTC CSVEDWDQVPYHPSGANVLTF
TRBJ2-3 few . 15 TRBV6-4 TGTGCCAGCAGTGACTCTAGAGGGGGCACAGATACGCAGTATTTT CASSDSRGGTDTQYF
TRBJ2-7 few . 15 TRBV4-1 TGCGCCAGCAGCCAAGTTTCGGGGACCCTCCGCGGGCAGTACTTC CASSQVSGTLRGQYF
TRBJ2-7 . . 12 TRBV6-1 TGTGCCAGCAGTACCCATACCTACGAGCAGTACTTC CASSTHTYEQYF
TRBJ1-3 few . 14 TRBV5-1 TGCGCCAGCAGCGTGGGACACTTTGGAAACACCATATATTTT CASSVGHFGNTIYF
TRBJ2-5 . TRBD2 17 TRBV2 TGTGCCAGCAGTGCCGGGGGGCTAGCGGGAGGGGCGGAGACCCAGTACTTC CASSAGGLAGGAETQYF
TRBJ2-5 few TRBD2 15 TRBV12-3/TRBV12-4 TGTGCCAGCAGTGAGGCGGGAGGGCCGGGGGAGACCCAGTACTTC CASSEAGGPGETQYF
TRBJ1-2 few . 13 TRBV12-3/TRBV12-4 TGTGCCAGCACCGGGGGGGGCGCGGGTGGCTACACCTTC CASTGGGAGGYTF
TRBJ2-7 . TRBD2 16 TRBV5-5 TGTGCCAGCAGCGCACTAACAGGGACTAGCGGGAGGTTGCAGTACTTC CASSALTGTSGRLQYF
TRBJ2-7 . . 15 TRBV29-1 TGCAGCGTCCGGGGCTTAGAACAGGGAGGCTACGAGCAGTACTTC CSVRGLEQGGYEQYF
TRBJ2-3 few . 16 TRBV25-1 TGTGCCAGCAGTGAAAGGTCCAGCTTTGGATTTGGTACGCAGTATTTT CASSERSSFGFGTQYF
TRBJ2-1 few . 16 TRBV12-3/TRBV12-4 TGTGCCAGCAGTTTAGGGGGTGGAACAGATTACAATGAGCAGTTCTTC CASSLGGGTDYNEQFF